These 15 T cell receptor beta chains share one sample of origin, sequenced in a study of cytomegalovirus exposure and HLA in healthy donors (dated by TCRdb to the late 2010s). The library came from the immunoSEQ multiplex PCR assay. A mixture of 60 forward primers for TCR Vbeta segments and 13 reverse primers for TCR Jbeta segments was used in the multiplex PCR. What TCRdb holds here is the immuneACCESS table cut down to in-frame rearrangements. Part of the clones is not present; checked against another copy, under half of the missing clones reflect an unresolved V gene, and the others are unexplained. The sample's clone listing holds fewer than 100,000 clones. Less than 0.65% of the sample rests with the top ten. Sequenced sample: PBMCs. The source of these receptors is a man aged 45-65 years in good health and CMV-seronegative.

The rearrangement joins TRBV6-5 to TRBJ2-1; 7 bases are shared with TRBD2. Germline CDR1 MNHEY, CDR2 SVGAGI. This CDR3 spans 15 amino acids. V was pared by 6 bases and J by 8 bases, with 13 bases of the junction left unmatched. CDR3 protein: CASRGRTGGIDEQFF. The CDR3 coding sequence is TGTGCCAGCAGGGGAAGGACGGGGGGTATCGATGAGCAGTTCTTC.

The chain uses TRBV6-5 and TRBJ1-1, with D unresolved. The CDR3 extends over 13 amino acids. V dropped 2 bases and J dropped 8 bases, with 12 bases sitting between them. The germline V gene encodes CDR1 MNHEY and CDR2 SVGAGI. The CDR3 region has the DNA TGTGCCAGCAGTTACGCTCGTCGGTCCGAAGCTTTCTTT. Translation gives CASSYARRSEAFF.

The V call is TRBV5-1, the J call TRBJ1-5, with 7 bases matching TRBD1. Looked up from germline, CDR1 is SGHRS and CDR2 is YFSETQ. V was pared by 3 bases and J by 3 bases, with 3 bases of the junction left unmatched. The CDR3 totals 14 residues. Written as DNA, the CDR3 is TGCGCCAGCAGCTCGGGACAGCTCAATCAGCCCCAGCATTTT. It codes for CASSSGQLNQPQHF.

V usage is TRBV5-5 and J usage is TRBJ2-7; D remains ambiguous. The CDR3 totals 15 residues. Per germline, CDR1 SGHKS and CDR2 YYEKEE (reference sequence). The V and J ends lost 0 bases and 3 bases respectively, with 13 bases between them. CDR3 residues: CASSLGQLGGYEQYF. As DNA, the CDR3 is TGTGCCAGCAGCTTGGGGCAGCTAGGCGGCTACGAGCAGTACTTC.

J is TRBJ1-6 and V is TRBV30, with D perhaps TRBD1 (5 bases). The germline gives CDR1 GTSNPN, CDR2 SVGIG (reference sequence). The V end lost 0 bases, the J end lost 13 bases, and 19 bases lay between the germline ends. This CDR3 contains 15 residues. CDR3 loop: CAWSVQDGGVAPLHF. CDR3 nucleotide sequence: TGTGCCTGGAGTGTACAGGACGGGGGAGTCGCGCCCCTCCACTTT.

This rearrangement joins TRBV5-1 to TRBJ1-4, with D perhaps TRBD1 (5 bases). The germline V gene has CDR1 SGHRS and CDR2 YFSETQ. CDR3 length: 13 residues. Trimming shortened V by 3 bases and J by 8 bases, and 11 bases separated the two germline ends. The chain's CDR3 is CASSSLQAEKLFF. The DNA of the CDR3 is TGCGCCAGCAGCTCCCTACAGGCCGAAAAACTGTTTTTT.

The gene calls are TRBV7-9 and TRBJ2-7; 9 nucleotides match TRBD1. V trimming: 3 bases; J trimming: 3 bases; junction bases outside the gene matches: 3. CDR1 and CDR2 (germline): SEHNR, FQNEAQ (reference sequence). The CDR3 is made up of 14 amino acids. The DNA for the CDR3 is TGTGCCAGCAGCTTGGTGGGACAGGGCTACGAGCAGTACTTC. The encoded protein is CASSLVGQGYEQYF.

The CDR3 nucleotides are TGTGCCAGCTCACCATTTGACGGGTCGGAAGGAAACACCATATATTTT. Translated, it gives CASSPFDGSEGNTIYF. The chain recombines TRBV18 with TRBJ1-3; no definite D call. Trimming took 2 bases from V and 4 from J, leaving 15 bases between them. Germline values: CDR1 KGHSH, CDR2 LQKENI. This CDR3 is built from 16 residues.

The chain is built from TRBV11-3 and TRBJ2-3; tentatively, D is TRBD1 (6 bases). CDR1 and CDR2 (germline): SGHNT, YENEEA. V dropped 4 bases and J dropped 4 bases, with 15 bases sitting between them. This CDR3 is 15 amino acids long. The CDR3 sequence: CASSSSYRVPDTQYF. CDR3 DNA: TGTGCCAGCAGCTCTTCATACAGGGTCCCAGATACGCAGTATTTT.

The chain links TRBV29-1 to TRBJ2-2; maybe TRBD1 (5 bases). In germline, CDR1 is SQVTM, CDR2 ANQGSEA. The V and J ends lost 3 bases and 0 bases respectively, with 11 bases between them. The CDR3 runs 15 residues. The CDR3 here is CSVDGFRANTGELFF. Here the CDR3 DNA reads TGCAGCGTTGATGGGTTCAGGGCGAACACCGGGGAGCTGTTTTTT.

The chain recombines TRBV2 with TRBJ1-2; TRBD1 matches 7 bases. CDR1 and CDR2 from the germline V gene are SNHLY and FYNNEI. The CDR3 sequence is 14 residues long. Trimming took 3 bases from V and 2 from J; bases not matched to a gene: 3. The CDR3 is CASSDEDRNYGYTF. CDR3 coding DNA: TGTGCCAGCAGTGATGAGGACAGGAACTATGGCTACACCTTC.

The chain has TRBV27 and TRBJ2-1, with 9 bases matching TRBD2. Germline trimming cut 2 bases from V and 8 bases from J; bases unmatched to any gene: 7. Germline V gives CDR1 MNHEY, CDR2 SMNVEV (reference sequence). This CDR3 region has 15 residues. The DNA of the CDR3 is TGTGCCAGCAGTTTAAGGGGACTAGCTTCCGATGAGCAGTTCTTC. Residues: CASSLRGLASDEQFF.

This rearrangement joins TRBV23-1 to TRBJ2-4, with TRBD1 as a possible D gene (5 bases). TRBV23-1 is designated an ORF whose function remains uncertain. The V and J ends lost 2 bases and 8 bases respectively, with 22 bases between them. The CDR3 is 17 amino acids. The CDR3 reads CASSQISPRVNNDIQYF. The CDR3 DNA reads as TGCGCCAGCAGTCAAATCTCCCCCAGGGTGAATAACGACATTCAGTACTTC.

The chain recombines TRBV25-1 with TRBJ2-3, with 10 bases matching TRBD1. The CDR3 has 16 amino acids. From germline, CDR1 is MGHDK and CDR2 SYGVNS. V trimming: 3 bases; J trimming: 0 bases; junction bases outside the gene matches: 3. CDR3 sequence: CASSDLGQGSTDTQYF. For the CDR3, the DNA is TGTGCCAGCAGTGATCTGGGACAGGGGAGCACAGATACGCAGTATTTT.

The chain is built from TRBV2 and TRBJ2-3, with a tentative D call TRBD2 (5 bases). Germline assignment: CDR1 SNHLY and CDR2 FYNNEI. The CDR3 length is 13 residues. Trimming removed 7 bases at V and 6 bases at J, with 14 bases between. The CDR3 DNA reads TGTGCCAGCATTCCTAGTCGGGGTGATACGCAGTATTTT. It specifies CASIPSRGDTQYF. Supplemented by reference TRBV2 and TRBJ2-3, the full variable domain reads EPEVTQTPSHQVTQMGQEVILRCVPISNHLYFYWYRQILGQKVEFLVSFYNNEISEKSEIFDDQFSVERPDGSNFTLKIRSTKLEDSAMYFCASIPSRGDTQYFGPGTRLTVL.